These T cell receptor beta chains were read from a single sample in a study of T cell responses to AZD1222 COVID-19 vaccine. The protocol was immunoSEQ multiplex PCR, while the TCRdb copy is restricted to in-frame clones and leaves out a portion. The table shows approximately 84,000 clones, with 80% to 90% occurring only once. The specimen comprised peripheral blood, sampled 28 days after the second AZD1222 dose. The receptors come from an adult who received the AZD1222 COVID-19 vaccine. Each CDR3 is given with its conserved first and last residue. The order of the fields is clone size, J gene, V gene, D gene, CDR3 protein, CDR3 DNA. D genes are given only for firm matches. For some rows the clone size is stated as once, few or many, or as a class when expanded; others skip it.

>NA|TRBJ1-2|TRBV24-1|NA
CATSDLQSYYGYTF
TGTGCCACCAGTGATTTGCAGAGTTACTATGGCTACACCTTC
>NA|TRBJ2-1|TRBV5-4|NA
CASSLGGPPLDEQFF
TGTGCCAGCAGCTTGGGGGGGCCCCCCTTGGATGAGCAGTTCTTC
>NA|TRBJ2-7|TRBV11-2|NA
CASSQTTALLLTYEQYF
TGTGCCAGCAGCCAGACGACAGCCCTACTACTTACCTACGAGCAGTACTTC
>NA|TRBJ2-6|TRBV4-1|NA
CASSQDSADPGANVLTF
TGCGCCAGCAGCCAAGATTCAGCCGACCCTGGGGCCAACGTCCTGACTTTC
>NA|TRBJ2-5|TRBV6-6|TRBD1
CASSMTGVPETQYF
TGTGCCAGCAGTATGACAGGGGTACCAGAGACCCAGTACTTC
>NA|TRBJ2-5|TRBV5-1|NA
CASSLIDGGETQYF
TGCGCCAGCAGCTTGATTGACGGCGGAGAGACCCAGTACTTC
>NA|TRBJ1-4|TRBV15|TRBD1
CATSRDKQGAPEKLFF
TGTGCCACCAGCAGAGACAAACAGGGGGCGCCTGAAAAACTGTTTTTT
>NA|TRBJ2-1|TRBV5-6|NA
CATCRPGRAGWDEQFF
TGTGCCACCTGCCGGCCTGGAAGGGCAGGATGGGATGAGCAGTTCTTC
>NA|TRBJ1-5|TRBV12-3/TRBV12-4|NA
CASSLEGDQPQHF
TGTGCCAGCAGTTTAGAGGGGGATCAGCCCCAGCATTTT
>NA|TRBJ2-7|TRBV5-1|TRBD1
CASSPLTGIEQYF
TGCGCCAGCAGCCCCCTGACAGGGATCGAGCAGTACTTC
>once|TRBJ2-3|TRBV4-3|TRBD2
CASSQVWGGSTDTQYF
TGCGCCAGCAGCCAAGTCTGGGGGGGGTCCACAGATACGCAGTATTTT
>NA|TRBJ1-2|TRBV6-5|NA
CASSYSNGINYGYTF
TGTGCCAGCAGTTACTCGAATGGGATAAACTATGGCTACACCTTC
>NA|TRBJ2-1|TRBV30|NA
CAWRRNNNEQFF
TGTGCCTGGAGGAGGAATAACAATGAGCAGTTCTTC
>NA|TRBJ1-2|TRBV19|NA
CASSPLDLGGYRGYTF
TGTGCCAGTAGTCCCCTCGACTTGGGCGGCTATCGTGGCTACACCTTC
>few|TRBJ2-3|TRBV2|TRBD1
CASSRTGETTDTQYF
TGTGCCAGCAGTAGGACAGGAGAAACTACAGATACGCAGTATTTT
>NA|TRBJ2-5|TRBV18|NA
CASSLQETQYF
TGTGCCAGCTCACTCCAAGAGACCCAGTACTTC
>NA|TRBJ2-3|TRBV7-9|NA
CASSFTGGGHSTDTQYF
TGTGCCAGCAGCTTCACGGGGGGCGGACATAGCACAGATACGCAGTATTTT
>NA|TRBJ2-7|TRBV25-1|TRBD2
CATGLAGGPSYEQYF
TGTGCCACGGGACTAGCGGGAGGGCCCTCCTACGAGCAGTACTTC
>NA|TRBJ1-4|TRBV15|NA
CATSRDPGRYEKLFF
TGTGCCACCAGCAGAGATCCGGGGCGCTACGAAAAACTGTTTTTT
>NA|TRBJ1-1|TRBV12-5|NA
CASERDIKTEAFF
TGTGCTAGTGAGCGGGACATTAAGACTGAAGCTTTCTTT
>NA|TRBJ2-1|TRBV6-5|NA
CASSLQRVSYNEQFF
TGTGCCAGCAGTCTCCAGCGGGTCTCCTACAATGAGCAGTTCTTC
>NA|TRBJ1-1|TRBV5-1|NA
CASSPGPDAEEAFF
TGCGCCAGCAGCCCCGGGCCAGACGCGGAGGAAGCTTTCTTT
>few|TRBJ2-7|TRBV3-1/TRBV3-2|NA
CASSQDGPYEQYF
TGTGCCAGCAGCCAAGATGGACCCTACGAGCAGTACTTC
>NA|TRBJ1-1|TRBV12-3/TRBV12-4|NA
CASSLSQGTEAFF
TGTGCCAGCAGTTTATCCCAGGGAACTGAAGCTTTCTTT